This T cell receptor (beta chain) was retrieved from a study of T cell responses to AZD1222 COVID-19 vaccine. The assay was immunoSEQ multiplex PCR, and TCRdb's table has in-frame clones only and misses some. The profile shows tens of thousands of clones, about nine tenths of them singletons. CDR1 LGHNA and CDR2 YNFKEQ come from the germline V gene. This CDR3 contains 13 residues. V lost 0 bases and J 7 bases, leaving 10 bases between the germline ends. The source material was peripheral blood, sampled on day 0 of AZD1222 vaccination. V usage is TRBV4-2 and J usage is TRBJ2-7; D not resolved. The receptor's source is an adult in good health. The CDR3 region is CASSQDGSGEQYF. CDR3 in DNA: TGTGCCAGCAGCCAAGATGGTTCGGGTGAGCAGTACTTC.